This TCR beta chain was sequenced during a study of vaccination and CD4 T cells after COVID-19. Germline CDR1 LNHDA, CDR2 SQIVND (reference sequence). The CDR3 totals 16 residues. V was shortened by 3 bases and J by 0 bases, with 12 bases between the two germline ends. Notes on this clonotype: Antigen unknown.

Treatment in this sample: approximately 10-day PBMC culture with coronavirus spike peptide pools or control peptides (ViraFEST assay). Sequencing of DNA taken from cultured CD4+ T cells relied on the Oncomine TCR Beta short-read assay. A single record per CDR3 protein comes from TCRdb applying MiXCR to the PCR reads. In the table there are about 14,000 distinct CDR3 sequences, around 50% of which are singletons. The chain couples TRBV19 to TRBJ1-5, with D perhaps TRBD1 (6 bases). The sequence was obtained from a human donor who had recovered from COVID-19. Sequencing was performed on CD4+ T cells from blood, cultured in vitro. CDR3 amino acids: CASSIDGQYSNQPQHF. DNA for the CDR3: TGTGCCAGTAGTATCGACGGACAGTATAGCAATCAGCCCCAGCATTTT.